The 12 T cell receptor beta chains below were found in one sample sequenced in a study of vaccination effects on CD4 cells after COVID-19. ViraFEST assay sequencing came after antigen-specific CD4+ T cells were expanded with viral peptide pools. Culture proceeded for roughly ten days, and CD4+ T cells were then isolated. In the vaccine recipients, nucleocapsid antibodies were negative and there was no prior SARS-CoV-2 infection. No cognate antigen is known for these TCRs. This table comes from immunoSEQ multiplex PCR, and its TCRdb copy is limited to in-frame clones, with some not included. The sample comprises tens of thousands of clones, under 75% of which are singletons, and 20% to 25% rests with the top ten. Source: CD4+ T cells from PBMCs cultured with SARS-CoV-2 spike peptides, taken before COVID-19 vaccination. The receptor source for this set is a human donor who received a COVID-19 vaccine.

This clone was detected only a few times. J is TRBJ2-7 and V is TRBV3-1 (or the pseudogene TRBV3-2), with D maybe TRBD1 (6 bases). The CDR3 runs 13 residues. Trimming took 0 bases from V and 3 from J, leaving 6 bases between them. The germline V gene encodes CDR1 LGHDT and CDR2 YNNKEL (reference sequence). The CDR3 here is CASSQDRGYEQYF. Written as DNA, the CDR3 is TGTGCCAGCAGCCAAGACAGGGGCTACGAGCAGTACTTC.

This chain joins TRBV3-1 (or the pseudogene TRBV3-2) and TRBJ1-4, with no clear D. The V gene lost 5 bases and the J gene lost 0 bases, with 10 bases spanning the gap. The CDR3 loop spans 15 amino acids. Germline V lookup: CDR1 LGHDT, CDR2 YNNKEL (reference sequence). CDR3 sequence (DNA): TGTGCCAGCAGCGAACAACTCGCAACTAATGAAAAACTGTTTTTT. Its translation: CASSEQLATNEKLFF.

V usage is TRBV6-1 and J usage is TRBJ2-5, with 7 bases lining up with TRBD1. Unmatched junction bases numbered 4, after V lost 2 bases and J lost 1 base. The CDR3 is 15 residues long. Germline V gene lookup returns CDR1 MNHNS and CDR2 SASEGT. CDR3 sequence (DNA): TGTGCCAGCAGTGAAAGGGACAGATTCCAAGAGACCCAGTACTTC. Translating gives CASSERDRFQETQYF.

This chain connects TRBV19 to TRBJ1-1; 10 nucleotides match TRBD1. From germline, CDR1 is LNHDA and CDR2 SQIVND (reference sequence). J gave up 1 base and V 6 bases, and 5 bases lay outside the gene matches. CDR3 size: 15 residues. The CDR3 spells CASSKGQGRNTEAFF. As DNA, the CDR3 is TGTGCCAGTAGCAAGGGACAGGGGCGGAACACTGAAGCTTTCTTT.

The J gene is TRBJ2-6, the V gene TRBV19, with D perhaps matching TRBD2 (5 bases). V dropped 3 bases and J dropped 0 bases, with 15 bases sitting between them. The CDR3 is 18 residues long. In germline, CDR1 is LNHDA, CDR2 SQIVND (reference sequence). Here the CDR3 reads CASSMRRGLGSGANVLTF. CDR3 DNA: TGTGCCAGTAGTATGCGTCGAGGGTTGGGCTCTGGGGCCAACGTCCTGACTTTC.

The CDR3 sequence is CASSLAGGAEQYF. CDR3 nucleotides: TGTGCCAGCAGTTTGGCGGGAGGGGCCGAGCAGTACTTC. The chain carries TRBV27 and TRBJ2-7; 9 positions match TRBD2. With 3 bases clipped from V and 6 bases from J, the junction kept 3 bases outside the gene matches. Germline loops: CDR1 MNHEY, CDR2 SMNVEV (reference sequence). The CDR3 contains 13 residues.

This chain links TRBV24-1 with TRBJ2-1, with D perhaps matching TRBD1 or TRBD2 (6 bases each). The CDR3 is made up of 13 amino acids. The ends were cut back, 7 bases at V and 7 bases at J, with 13 bases in the middle. Germline CDR1 is KGHDR and CDR2 is SFDVKD. As DNA, the CDR3 is TGTGCCACCAGCGACGTAGGGGGGAATGAGCAGTTCTTC. Amino acid sequence: CATSDVGGNEQFF.

The J gene is TRBJ2-7, the V gene TRBV27; D uncertain. The V gene lost 3 bases and the J gene lost 2 bases, with 14 bases spanning the gap. The germline V gene encodes CDR1 MNHEY and CDR2 SMNVEV (reference sequence). The CDR3 runs to 15 residues. CDR3 in DNA: TGTGCCAGCAGTTTCAGTAGTGTGGGCACCTACGAGCAGTACTTC. This encodes CASSFSSVGTYEQYF.

This clone was recorded only once. The V and J genes are TRBV29-1 and TRBJ2-3, with 9 bases aligning to TRBD2. Losses at the gene ends were 7 bases for V and 1 base for J; bases not matched to a gene: 0. The CDR3 runs to 12 residues. Germline V CDR1 and CDR2: SQVTM, ANQGSEA. In nucleotides, the CDR3 is TGCAGCGGACTAGCGGGCACAGATACGCAGTATTTT. As protein: CSGLAGTDTQYF.

This clone appeared a single time. The chain uses TRBV11-3 and TRBJ2-1; 9 bases map to TRBD2. The CDR3 loop spans 14 amino acids. CDR1 SGHNT and CDR2 YENEEA come from the germline V gene. Trimming at V came to 5 bases and at J to 4 bases, leaving 3 bases not matched to a gene. The CDR3 DNA sequence: TGTGCCAGCAGCCGGACTAGCGCTTACAATGAGCAGTTCTTC. Translating it yields CASSRTSAYNEQFF.

Concerning this clone itself: Germline is not matched at one junction end, which may reflect a read error. The chain employs TRBV7-7 and TRBJ2-5; 10 bases line up with TRBD2. Germline V gene data show CDR1 as SSHAT and CDR2 as FNYEAQ (reference sequence). This CDR3 has 16 residues. In DNA, the CDR3 is TGTGCTAGCAGCTTAGGGGGGACTAGCGTGGCAGAGACCCAGTACTTC. Amino acids: CASSLGGTSVAETQYF.

This chain joins TRBV18 and TRBJ2-5; either TRBD1 or TRBD2 may supply D (5 bases each). Germline values: CDR1 KGHSH, CDR2 LQKENI. This CDR3 is built from 13 residues. V lost 6 bases, J lost 2 bases, and 10 bases lay in between. The CDR3 here is CASSLGGQETQYF. The CDR3 coding sequence is TGTGCCAGCTCCCTTGGGGGACAAGAGACCCAGTACTTC.